This entry features one T cell receptor (beta chain) sequence. As yet, its antigen is unknown. These data belong to a study of cytotoxic CD8 clonotypes in ibrutinib-treated CLL. Study-wide context: Response samples were taken after a median about eleven months of treatment, range 6 to 36. Mean values per sample were 250,000 to 300,000 productive templates and tens of thousands of productive rearrangements.

The study's findings and limits: Sampling times, which were not matched between the groups, differed between sustained-remission patients and progressing patients. Ibrutinib response saw clonality rise, and progression saw it return toward baseline.

Method: immunoSEQ multiplex PCR; TCRdb's copy keeps in-frame clones and lacks some. In the table there are about 68,000 clones, approximately 71% of which are singletons. CDR1 SGHAT and CDR2 FQNNGV come from the germline V gene. This CDR3 contains 14 residues. V gave up 0 bases and J gave up 10 bases; unmatched junction bases: 5. The TCR originated in a human donor with chronic lymphocytic leukemia. The source was PBMCs, collected after 12 months of ibrutinib treatment. This chain connects TRBV11-2 to TRBJ1-1; 10 bases match TRBD1. CDR3 in amino acids: CASSLDRGTGVAFF. DNA for the CDR3: TGTGCCAGCAGCTTAGATCGCGGGACAGGGGTAGCTTTCTTT.